This entry concerns a single T cell receptor (beta chain). Method: immunoSEQ multiplex PCR; TCRdb's copy keeps in-frame clones and lacks some. The repertoire has tens of thousands of clones, 94% of them found once; the top ten carry 0.99%. This entry comes from a study of T cell changes during pregnancy in multiple sclerosis. The CDR3 covers 15 residues. Germline V gene sequence: CDR1 SGHRS, CDR2 YFSETQ. V was shortened by 2 bases and J by 5 bases, with 14 bases between the two germline ends. The rearrangement links TRBV5-1 to TRBJ2-1, with D unresolved. This specimen consisted of peripheral blood, obtained in the second trimester of pregnancy. The sequence came from a female donor in good health, enrolled as a control in a pregnancy study. The CDR3 reads CASSFARPADNEQFF. CDR3 in DNA: TGCGCCAGCAGCTTCGCCAGGCCCGCAGACAATGAGCAGTTCTTC. The whole variable domain, remainder taken from reference TRBV5-1 and TRBJ2-1, is KAGVTQTPRYLIKTRGQQVTLSCSPISGHRSVSWYQQTPGQGLQFLFEYFSETQRNKGNFPGRFSGRQFSNSRSEMNVSTLELGDSALYLCASSFARPADNEQFFGPGTRLTVL.